This T cell receptor (beta chain) was identified during a study of T cell repertoires in cytomegalovirus infection. Study context: Public TCR beta signatures provided an indication of both CMV infection and a matching HLA type.

MiXCR, run by TCRdb on the reads, gives a single entry per CDR3 protein. The sample yields around 200,000 distinct CDR3 sequences, 17% seen once. A word on this clonotype: Its antigen remains unidentified.

The CDR3 is made up of 16 amino acids. Trimming left V 3 bases short and J 0 bases short, with 11 bases between. The germline V gene has CDR1 SGHTA and CDR2 FQGNSA. Findings and limits, study-wide: Ex vivo, HLA-C-restricted CMV-specific TCR beta clonotypes prevailed over the rest of the response. Totalled public TCR beta family frequency picked out people who carried CMV plus the relevant HLA.

This clonotype originated in a human donor in good health (CMV status not recorded). Some clones in this sample may be carry-over from other donors' samples. The chain couples TRBV7-2 to TRBJ1-4; weak D call: TRBD1 (5 bases). Sequencing was performed on CD8+ T cells from PBMCs. CDR3 DNA sequence: TGTGCCAGCAGCTTGGGGCAGCGGGCAACTAATGAAAAACTGTTTTTT. It codes for CASSLGQRATNEKLFF.